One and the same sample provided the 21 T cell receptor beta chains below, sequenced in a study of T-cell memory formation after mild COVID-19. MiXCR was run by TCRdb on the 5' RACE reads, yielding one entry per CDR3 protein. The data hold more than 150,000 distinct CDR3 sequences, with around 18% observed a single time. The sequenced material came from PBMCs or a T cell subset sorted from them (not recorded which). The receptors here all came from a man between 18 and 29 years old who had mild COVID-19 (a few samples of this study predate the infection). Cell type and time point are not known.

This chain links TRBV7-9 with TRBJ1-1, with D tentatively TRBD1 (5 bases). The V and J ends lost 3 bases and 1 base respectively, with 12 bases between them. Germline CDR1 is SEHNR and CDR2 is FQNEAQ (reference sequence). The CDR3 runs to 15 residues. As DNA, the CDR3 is TGTGCCAGCAGCTTTTCAAGGGGCAGGAACACTGAAGCTTTCTTT. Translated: CASSFSRGRNTEAFF.

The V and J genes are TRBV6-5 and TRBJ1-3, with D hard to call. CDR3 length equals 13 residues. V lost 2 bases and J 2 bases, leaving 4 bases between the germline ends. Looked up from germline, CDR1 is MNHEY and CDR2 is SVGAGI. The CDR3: CASSYTAGNTIYF. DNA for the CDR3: TGTGCCAGCAGTTACACAGCTGGAAACACCATATATTTT.

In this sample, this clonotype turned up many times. CDR3 in amino acids: CASSLSGAINTGELFF. The CDR3 DNA is TGCGCCAGCAGCCTTAGCGGGGCGATTAACACCGGGGAGCTGTTTTTT. The chain uses TRBV4-1 and TRBJ2-2; 8 positions match TRBD2. The CDR3 extends over 16 amino acids. Losses at the gene ends were 4 bases for V and 2 bases for J; bases not matched to a gene: 6. Germline assignment: CDR1 MGHRA and CDR2 YSYEKL.

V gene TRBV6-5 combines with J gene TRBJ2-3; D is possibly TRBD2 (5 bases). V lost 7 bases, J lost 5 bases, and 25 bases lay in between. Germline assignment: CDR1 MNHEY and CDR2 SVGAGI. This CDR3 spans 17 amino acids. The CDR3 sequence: CASTTSMRLAGGDTQYF. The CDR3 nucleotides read TGTGCCAGCACCACCAGCATGCGCCTAGCCGGTGGAGATACGCAGTATTTT.

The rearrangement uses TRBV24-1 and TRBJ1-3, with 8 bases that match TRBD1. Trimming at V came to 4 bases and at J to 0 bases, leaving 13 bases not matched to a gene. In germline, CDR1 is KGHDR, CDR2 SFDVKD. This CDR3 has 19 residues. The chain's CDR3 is CATSEDRETGRSSGNTIYF. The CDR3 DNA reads TGTGCCACCAGTGAGGACAGGGAGACCGGGAGATCCTCTGGAAACACCATATATTTT.

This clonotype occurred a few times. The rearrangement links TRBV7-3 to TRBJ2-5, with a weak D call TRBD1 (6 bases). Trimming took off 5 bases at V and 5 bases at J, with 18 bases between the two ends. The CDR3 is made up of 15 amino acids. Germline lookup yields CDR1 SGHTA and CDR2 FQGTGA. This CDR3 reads CASSPKLTGYETQYF. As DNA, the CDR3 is TGTGCCAGCAGCCCGAAGCTTACAGGGTACGAGACCCAGTACTTC.

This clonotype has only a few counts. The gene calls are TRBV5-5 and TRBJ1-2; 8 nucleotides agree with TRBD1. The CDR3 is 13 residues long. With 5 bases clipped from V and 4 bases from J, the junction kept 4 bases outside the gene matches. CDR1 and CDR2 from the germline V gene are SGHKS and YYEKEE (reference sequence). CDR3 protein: CASRTTGGYGYTF. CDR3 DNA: TGTGCCAGCAGAACTACAGGGGGCTATGGCTACACCTTC.

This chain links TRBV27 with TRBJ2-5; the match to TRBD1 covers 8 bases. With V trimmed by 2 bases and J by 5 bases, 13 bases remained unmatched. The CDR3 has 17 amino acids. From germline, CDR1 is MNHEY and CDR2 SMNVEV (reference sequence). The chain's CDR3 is CASSLGYTGGLVETQYF. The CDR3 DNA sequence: TGTGCCAGCAGTTTAGGTTACACAGGGGGTTTAGTGGAGACCCAGTACTTC.

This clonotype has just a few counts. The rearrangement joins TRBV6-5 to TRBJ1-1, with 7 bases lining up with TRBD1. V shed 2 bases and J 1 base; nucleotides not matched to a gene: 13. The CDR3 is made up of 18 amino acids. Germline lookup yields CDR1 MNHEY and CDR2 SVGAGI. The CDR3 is CASSYGNRGRWPNTEAFF. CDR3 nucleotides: TGTGCCAGCAGTTACGGGAACAGGGGCCGATGGCCGAACACTGAAGCTTTCTTT.

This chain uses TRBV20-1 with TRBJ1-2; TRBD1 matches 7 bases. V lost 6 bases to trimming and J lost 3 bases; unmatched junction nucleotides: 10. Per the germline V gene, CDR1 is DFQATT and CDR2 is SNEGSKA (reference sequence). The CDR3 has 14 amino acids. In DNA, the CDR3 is TGCAGTGCCACCCGGCACAGGGGTGACTATGGCTACACCTTC. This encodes CSATRHRGDYGYTF.

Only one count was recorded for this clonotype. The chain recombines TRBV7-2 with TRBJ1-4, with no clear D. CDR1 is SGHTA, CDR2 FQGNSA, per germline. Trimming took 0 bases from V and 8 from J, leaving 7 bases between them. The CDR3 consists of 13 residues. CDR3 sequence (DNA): TGTGCCAGCAGCTTAGCGCAGCAGGAAAAACTGTTTTTT. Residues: CASSLAQQEKLFF.

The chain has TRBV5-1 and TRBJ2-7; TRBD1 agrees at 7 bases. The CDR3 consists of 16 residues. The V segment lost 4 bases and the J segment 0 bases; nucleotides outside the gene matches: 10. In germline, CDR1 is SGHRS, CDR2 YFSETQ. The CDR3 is CASSPGDSENSYEQYV. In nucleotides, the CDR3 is TGCGCCAGCAGCCCCGGGGACAGCGAAAACTCCTACGAGCAGTACGTC.

As DNA, the CDR3 is TGTGCCAGCAGACCCTCCGGGCGGGGGATCTACAATGAGCAGTTCTTC. The encoded protein is CASRPSGRGIYNEQFF. This chain connects TRBV12-3 or TRBV12-4 to TRBJ2-1; 7 bases agree with TRBD2. After removal of 6 bases from V and 3 bases from J, the junction contained 11 bases not matched to a gene. This CDR3 contains 16 residues.

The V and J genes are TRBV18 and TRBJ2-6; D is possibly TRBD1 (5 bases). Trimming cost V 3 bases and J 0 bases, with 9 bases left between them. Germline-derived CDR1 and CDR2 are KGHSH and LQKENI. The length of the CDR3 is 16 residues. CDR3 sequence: CASSPRAYSGANVLTF. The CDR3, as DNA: TGTGCCAGCTCACCCAGGGCCTACTCTGGGGCCAACGTCCTGACTTTC.

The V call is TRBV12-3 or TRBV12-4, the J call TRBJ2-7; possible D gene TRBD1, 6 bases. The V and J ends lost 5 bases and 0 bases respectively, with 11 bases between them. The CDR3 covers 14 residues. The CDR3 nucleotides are TGTGCCAGCAGTCCCAGGGGTACCTCCTACGAGCAGTACTTC. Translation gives CASSPRGTSYEQYF.

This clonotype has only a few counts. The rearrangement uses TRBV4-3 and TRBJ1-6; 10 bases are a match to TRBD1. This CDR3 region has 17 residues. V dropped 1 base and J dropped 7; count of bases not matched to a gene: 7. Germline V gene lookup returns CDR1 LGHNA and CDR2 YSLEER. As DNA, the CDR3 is TGCGCCAGCAGCCAAGCTCCTCCGGGACAGGGGAATTCACCCCTCCACTTT. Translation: CASSQAPPGQGNSPLHF.

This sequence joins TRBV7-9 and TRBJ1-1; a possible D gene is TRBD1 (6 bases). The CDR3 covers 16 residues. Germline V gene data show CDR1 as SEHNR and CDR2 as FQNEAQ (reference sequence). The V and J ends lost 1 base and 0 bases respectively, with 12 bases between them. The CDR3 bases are TGTGCCAGCAGCTTAGGACAGGTCATCTTGAACACTGAAGCTTTCTTT. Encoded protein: CASSLGQVILNTEAFF.

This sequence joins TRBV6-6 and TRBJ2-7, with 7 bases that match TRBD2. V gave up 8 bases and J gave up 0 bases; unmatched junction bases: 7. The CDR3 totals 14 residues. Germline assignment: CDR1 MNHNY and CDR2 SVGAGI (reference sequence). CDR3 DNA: TGTGCCAGCTGCGGCGGGGGTTCCTCCTACGAGCAGTACTTC. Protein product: CASCGGGSSYEQYF.

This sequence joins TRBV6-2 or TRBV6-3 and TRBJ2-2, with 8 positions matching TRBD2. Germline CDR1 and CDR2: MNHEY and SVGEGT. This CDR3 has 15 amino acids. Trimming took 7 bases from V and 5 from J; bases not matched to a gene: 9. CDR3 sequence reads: CASNRLAFGTGELFF. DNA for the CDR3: TGTGCCAGCAACAGACTAGCGTTTGGAACCGGGGAGCTGTTTTTT.

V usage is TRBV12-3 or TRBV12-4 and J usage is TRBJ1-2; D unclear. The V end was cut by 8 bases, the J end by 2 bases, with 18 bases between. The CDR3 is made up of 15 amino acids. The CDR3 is CASSRMVVENYGYTF. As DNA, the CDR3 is TGTGCCAGCTCCCGGATGGTTGTAGAGAACTATGGCTACACCTTC.

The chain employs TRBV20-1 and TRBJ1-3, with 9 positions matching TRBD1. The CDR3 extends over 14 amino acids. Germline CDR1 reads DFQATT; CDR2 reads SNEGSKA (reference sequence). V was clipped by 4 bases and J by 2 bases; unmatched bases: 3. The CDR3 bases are TGCAGTGCTACCCACAGGGGGCCTGGAAACACCATATATTTT. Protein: CSATHRGPGNTIYF.